Detailed here is one T cell receptor (beta chain). No antigen is known for it. This record comes from a study of TIL therapy for anti-PD-1-resistant metastatic lung cancer. Study as a whole: Tumors had a median PD-L1 proportion score of about 6%.

This was the immunoSEQ v3 assay. Here immunoSEQ multiplex PCR was the method, and the copy in TCRdb shows in-frame clones only, minus some. The table lists around 100,000 clones, around 71% of them singletons, with 9.5% to 12% in the top ten. The CDR3 has 15 residues. The germline V and J ends were trimmed by 8 bases and 5 bases, with 18 bases remaining between them. CDR1 and CDR2 from the germline V gene are MDHEN and SYDVKM. Time point in this sample: pre-treatment sample, taken before nivolumab and TIL therapy. The tumor samples were excised metastases, mostly pleural nodules or supraclavicular lymph nodes. Patients then received nivolumab; progressors got lymphodepletion, TIL and IL-2. The study, taken as a whole, reports: Compared with baseline intratumoral T cells, expanded TIL cultures were more clonal and less diverse (approximately 6% vs 31%).

The rearrangement links TRBV28 to TRBJ2-2; weak D call: TRBD1 (6 bases). This TCR came from a person aged 25-80 years with non-small cell lung cancer. Sample: tumor tissue, taken at baseline. The CDR3 nucleotides are TGTGCCAGCTCGAATGCCGGGACAATTACCGGGGAGCTGTTTTTT. Translated: CASSNAGTITGELFF.